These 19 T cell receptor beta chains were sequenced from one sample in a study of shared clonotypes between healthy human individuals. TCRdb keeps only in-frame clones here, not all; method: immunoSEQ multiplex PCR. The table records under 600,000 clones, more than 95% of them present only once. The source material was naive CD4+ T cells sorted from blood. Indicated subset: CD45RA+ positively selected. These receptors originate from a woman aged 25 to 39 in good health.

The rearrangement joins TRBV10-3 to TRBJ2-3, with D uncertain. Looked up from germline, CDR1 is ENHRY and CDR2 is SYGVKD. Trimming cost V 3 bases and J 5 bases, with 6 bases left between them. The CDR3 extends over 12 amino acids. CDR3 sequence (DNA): TGTGCCATCAGTGATTGGCAAGATACGCAGTATTTT. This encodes CAISDWQDTQYF.

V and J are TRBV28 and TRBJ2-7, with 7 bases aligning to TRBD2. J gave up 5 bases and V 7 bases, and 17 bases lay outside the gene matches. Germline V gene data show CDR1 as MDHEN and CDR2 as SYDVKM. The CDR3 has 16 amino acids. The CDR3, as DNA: TGTGCCAGCACCTTGAAATTGTGGGCGGGAGATAACGAGCAGTACTTC. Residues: CASTLKLWAGDNEQYF.

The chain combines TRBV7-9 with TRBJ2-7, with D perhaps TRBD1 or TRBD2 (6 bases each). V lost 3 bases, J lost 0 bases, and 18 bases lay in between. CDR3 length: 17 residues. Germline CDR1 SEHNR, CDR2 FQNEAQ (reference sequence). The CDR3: CASSFIRGPGYSYEQYF. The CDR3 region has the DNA TGTGCCAGCAGCTTTATCCGGGGGCCAGGATACTCCTACGAGCAGTACTTC.

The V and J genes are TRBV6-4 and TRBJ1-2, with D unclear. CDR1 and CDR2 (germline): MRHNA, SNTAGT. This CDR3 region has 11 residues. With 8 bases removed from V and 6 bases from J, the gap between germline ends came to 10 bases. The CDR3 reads CASHGSDGYTF. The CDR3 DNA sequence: TGTGCCAGCCATGGGTCGGATGGCTACACCTTC.

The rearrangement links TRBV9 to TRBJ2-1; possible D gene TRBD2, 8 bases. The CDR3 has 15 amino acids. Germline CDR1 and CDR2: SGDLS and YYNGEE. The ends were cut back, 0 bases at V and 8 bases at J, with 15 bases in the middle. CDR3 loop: CASSVGTSRGYEQFF. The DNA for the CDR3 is TGTGCCAGCAGCGTAGGGACTAGCAGGGGGTATGAGCAGTTCTTC.

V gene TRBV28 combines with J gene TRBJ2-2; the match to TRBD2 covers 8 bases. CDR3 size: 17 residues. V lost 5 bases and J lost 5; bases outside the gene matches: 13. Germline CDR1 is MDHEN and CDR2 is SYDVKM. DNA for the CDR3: TGTGCCAGCAGTCTCCCGGCGGGAGGCTCGAGGACCGGGGAGCTGTTTTTT. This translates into CASSLPAGGSRTGELFF.

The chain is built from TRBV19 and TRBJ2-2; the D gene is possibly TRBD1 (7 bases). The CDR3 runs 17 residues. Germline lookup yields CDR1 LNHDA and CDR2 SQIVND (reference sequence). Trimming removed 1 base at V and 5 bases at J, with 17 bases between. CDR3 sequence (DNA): TGTGCCAGTAGTATAGGGACAGGACAAGGGAGGACCGGGGAGCTGTTTTTT. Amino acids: CASSIGTGQGRTGELFF.

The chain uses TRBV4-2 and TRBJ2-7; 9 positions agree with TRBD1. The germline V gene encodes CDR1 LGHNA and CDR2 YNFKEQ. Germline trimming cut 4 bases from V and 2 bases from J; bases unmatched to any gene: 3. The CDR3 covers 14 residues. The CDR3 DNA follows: TGTGCCAGCAGCCCCAGGACAGGGGCCTACGAGCAGTACTTC. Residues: CASSPRTGAYEQYF.

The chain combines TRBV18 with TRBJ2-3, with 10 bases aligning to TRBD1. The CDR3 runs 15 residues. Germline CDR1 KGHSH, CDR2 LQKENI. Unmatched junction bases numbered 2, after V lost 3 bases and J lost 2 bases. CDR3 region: CASSPTGGDTDTQYF. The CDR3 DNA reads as TGTGCCAGCTCACCGACAGGGGGCGACACAGATACGCAGTATTTT.

The CDR3 DNA reads TGTGCCAGCTCACCTAGGGACAGGGTGACGTTGGGCCTCGAGCAGTACTTC. Protein product: CASSPRDRVTLGLEQYF. The gene calls are TRBV18 and TRBJ2-7; 9 nucleotides line up with TRBD1. CDR3 length: 17 amino acids. Looked up from germline, CDR1 is KGHSH and CDR2 is LQKENI. The ends lost 3 bases at V and 6 bases at J; junction bases unmatched: 15.

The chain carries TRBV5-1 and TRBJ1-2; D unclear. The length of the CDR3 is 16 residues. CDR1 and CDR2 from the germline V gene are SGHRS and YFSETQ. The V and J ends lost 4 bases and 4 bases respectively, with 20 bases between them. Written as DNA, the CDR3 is TGCGCCAGCAGCCCGGCTTTTGTGCCCAGTTTCTATGGCTACACCTTC. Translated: CASSPAFVPSFYGYTF.

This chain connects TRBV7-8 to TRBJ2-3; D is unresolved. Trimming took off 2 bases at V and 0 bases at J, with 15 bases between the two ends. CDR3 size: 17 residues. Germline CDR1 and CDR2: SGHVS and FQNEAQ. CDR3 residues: CASSLKRWQSSTDTQYF. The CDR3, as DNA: TGTGCCAGCAGCTTAAAACGCTGGCAGTCTAGCACAGATACGCAGTATTTT.

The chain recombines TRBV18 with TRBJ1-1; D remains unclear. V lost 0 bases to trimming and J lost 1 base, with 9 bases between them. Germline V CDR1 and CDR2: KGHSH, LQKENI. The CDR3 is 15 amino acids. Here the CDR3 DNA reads TGTGCCAGCTCACCACCAAGTCTCAGGAACACTGAAGCTTTCTTT. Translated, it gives CASSPPSLRNTEAFF.

CDR3 protein: CASSYWETSKSEQYF. In DNA form, the CDR3 reads TGTGCCAGCAGTTATTGGGAGACTAGTAAGTCCGAGCAGTACTTC. J is TRBJ2-7 and V is TRBV6-5; a possible D gene is TRBD2 (6 bases). The CDR3 spans 15 residues. Germline CDR1 reads MNHEY; CDR2 reads SVGAGI. The V end lost 3 bases, the J end lost 6 bases, and 18 bases lay between the germline ends.

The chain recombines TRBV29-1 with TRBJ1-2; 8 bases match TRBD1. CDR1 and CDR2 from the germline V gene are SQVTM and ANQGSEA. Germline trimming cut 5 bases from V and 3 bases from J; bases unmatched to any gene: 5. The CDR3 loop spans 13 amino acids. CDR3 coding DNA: TGCAGCGTTCCGAAGGACAGGGACTATGGCTACACCTTC. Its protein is CSVPKDRDYGYTF.

The CDR3 is CASSLPWGGNTDTQYF. The DNA of the CDR3 is TGCGCCAGCAGCTTGCCGTGGGGGGGAAACACAGATACGCAGTATTTT. V gene TRBV10-2 combines with J gene TRBJ2-3; TRBD2 agrees at 7 bases. Per the germline V gene, CDR1 is WSHSY and CDR2 is SAAADI. The ends lost 6 bases at V and 2 bases at J; junction bases unmatched: 11. This CDR3 is 16 amino acids long.

The DNA for the CDR3 is TGTGCCAGCAGTTTAAGGGCTAGCGGATCCTACGAGCAGTACTTC. It yields the protein CASSLRASGSYEQYF. The chain recombines TRBV28 with TRBJ2-7; 7 nucleotides agree with TRBD2. Unmatched junction bases numbered 5, after V lost 2 bases and J lost 1 base. The CDR3 has 15 residues. Germline CDR1 is MDHEN and CDR2 is SYDVKM.

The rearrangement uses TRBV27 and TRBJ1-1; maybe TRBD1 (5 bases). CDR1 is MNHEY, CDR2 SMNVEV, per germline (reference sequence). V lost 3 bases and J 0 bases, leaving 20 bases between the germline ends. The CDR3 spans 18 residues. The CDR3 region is CASSFYSGIPRMNTEAFF. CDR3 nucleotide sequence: TGTGCCAGCAGTTTTTACTCAGGGATTCCGCGAATGAACACTGAAGCTTTCTTT.

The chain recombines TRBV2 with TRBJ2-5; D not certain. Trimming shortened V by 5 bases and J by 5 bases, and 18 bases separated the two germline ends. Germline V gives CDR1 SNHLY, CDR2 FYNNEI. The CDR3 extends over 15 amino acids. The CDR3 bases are TGTGCCAGCAGTCTGCGACCGTTGTTAGGGGAGACCCAGTACTTC. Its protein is CASSLRPLLGETQYF.